These 27 T cell receptor beta chains were sequenced from one sample in a study of response to subunit inactivated influenza vaccine listed by TCRdb under 2018. Library preparation employed RT-PCR. The sample was run on an Illumina HiSeq 2500. Starting from the raw public reads, TCRdb applied fastp trimming at Q25, assembled clones with MiXCR and retained in-frame beta chains. Here each entry gathers all rows of one CDR3 protein and keeps the most common genes and DNA. This sample lists hundreds of thousands of distinct CDR3 sequences; 6.5% to 8% were detected once. The top ten clonotypes cover 10% to 15% of the sample. This material consisted of PBMCs from blood, taken around 25 months after vaccination. The receptors here all came from a man in his fifties or sixties who received an inactivated influenza vaccine. Donor details come from another sample of the same person, matched by shared clones.

This clonotype was counted many times. CDR3 loop: CSVIRDTDTQYF. The CDR3 nucleotides read TGCAGCGTGATCCGGGACACAGATACGCAGTATTTT. The chain links TRBV29-1 to TRBJ2-3, with a possible D match to TRBD2 (5 bases). This CDR3 has 12 residues. V gave up 6 bases and J gave up 2 bases, with 9 bases separating them. Germline V gene lookup returns CDR1 SQVTM and CDR2 ANQGSEA.

The table lists this clonotype with many counts. The CDR3 sequence is CASSQFQEASTDTQYF. The CDR3 DNA follows: TGCGCCAGCAGCCAATTCCAGGAGGCTAGCACAGATACGCAGTATTTT. This chain connects TRBV4-1 to TRBJ2-3; a weak D match, TRBD2 (5 bases). Germline V lookup: CDR1 MGHRA, CDR2 YSYEKL. The CDR3 covers 16 residues. The ends were cut back, 2 bases at V and 0 bases at J, with 12 bases in the middle.

Comments on this clonotype: A read error is possible here, since a much larger clone lies one base away. The J gene is TRBJ2-7, the V gene TRBV5-1; no clear D. Germline CDR1 and CDR2: SGHRS and YFSETQ. V was clipped by 1 base and J by 0 bases, with 8 bases between them. This CDR3 comprises 14 residues. The CDR3 nucleotides are TGCGCCAGCAGCTTGAAAGAGAGCTCCTACGAGCAGTACTTC. This translates into CASSLKESSYEQYF.

This clonotype has a count of ten or more. V and J are TRBV6-5 and TRBJ2-7; TRBD1 aligns across 8 bases. Germline values: CDR1 MNHEY, CDR2 SVGAGI. The trim removed 2 bases at V and 3 bases at J, leaving 0 bases unmatched. The CDR3 has 13 amino acids. This CDR3 is CASSYDRGYEQYF. As DNA, the CDR3 is TGTGCCAGCAGTTACGACAGGGGCTACGAGCAGTACTTC.

In this sample, this clonotype turned up a few times. The chain joins TRBV4-3 to TRBJ1-2, with D tentatively TRBD1 (5 bases). From germline, CDR1 is LGHNA and CDR2 YSLEER. Trimming took off 8 bases at V and 7 bases at J, with 20 bases between the two ends. The CDR3 is 14 amino acids. Here the CDR3 DNA reads TGCGCCAGCGGAACCTTTGGGGGAGACGGTGGCTACACCTTC. This translates into CASGTFGGDGGYTF.

This clonotype showed up many times. V usage is TRBV12-3 or TRBV12-4 and J usage is TRBJ2-3, with D perhaps given as TRBD1 or TRBD2 (5 bases each). Deletions cut 5 bases from V and 1 base from J, with 13 bases between. The CDR3 consists of 15 residues. CDR3 amino acids: CASSPHLGGTDTQYF. The DNA of the CDR3 is TGTGCCAGCAGTCCACATTTGGGGGGCACAGATACGCAGTATTTT.

This clonotype came up many times. V is TRBV20-1 and J is TRBJ2-7; TRBD1 matches at 10 bases. In germline, CDR1 is DFQATT, CDR2 SNEGSKA (reference sequence). This CDR3 spans 14 amino acids. The ends lost 3 bases at V and 4 bases at J; junction bases unmatched: 6. DNA of the CDR3: TGCAGTGCTAGTCCCGACAGGGGGCTATACGAGCAGTACTTC. Translated: CSASPDRGLYEQYF.

The chain carries TRBV7-2 and TRBJ1-3, with D perhaps TRBD1 (5 bases). The CDR3 runs 15 residues. Trimming took off 1 base at V and 1 base at J, with 8 bases between the two ends. CDR1 and CDR2 from the germline V gene are SGHTA and FQGNSA. CDR3 amino acids: CASSLDQGSGNTIYF. The DNA for the CDR3 is TGTGCCAGCAGCTTAGACCAGGGATCTGGAAACACCATATATTTT. The full variable domain, completed using reference TRBV7-2 and TRBJ1-3, is GAGVSQSPSNKVTEKGKDVELRCDPISGHTALYWYRQSLGQGLEFLIYFQGNSAPDKSGLPSDRFSAERTGGSVSTLTIQRTQQEDSAVYLCASSLDQGSGNTIYFGEGSWLTVV.

This clonotype showed up just a few times. The J gene is TRBJ2-3, the V gene TRBV23-1, with D possibly TRBD1 on 6 matching bases. TRBV23-1 is reported as an ORF; its role is uncertain. The CDR3 covers 18 residues. V shed 1 base and J shed 6 bases, with 23 bases lying between them. CDR3 bases: TGCGCCAGCAGTCAATTCGTCTATTGGGGGCGAAAGTCTGATACGCAGTATTTT. Amino acid sequence: CASSQFVYWGRKSDTQYF.

The CDR3 DNA reads TGTGCCAGCAGGGCTAGCGGCTCCTACGAGCAGTACTTC. Translation gives CASRASGSYEQYF. V and J are TRBV27 and TRBJ2-7, with TRBD2 identical over 7 bases. The junction had 2 bases not matched to a gene; V was cut back by 6 bases and J by 0 bases. Germline V CDR1 and CDR2: MNHEY, SMNVEV (reference sequence). The CDR3 has 13 amino acids.

The chain has TRBV21-1 and TRBJ2-1; TRBD2, the table's D call, was not compared with the DNA. TRBV21-1 is shown as a pseudogene. This CDR3 is built from 16 residues. CDR3 loop: CASSPRWEGRANEQFF. CDR3 nucleotides: TGTGCCAGCAGCCCCCGATGGGAGGGCCGGGCCAATGAGCAGTTCTTC.

Turning to this clonotype: Its ends do not fully match the called genes, so a read error is possible. This chain joins TRBV7-2 and TRBJ2-5, with 9 nucleotides matching TRBD1. The length of the CDR3 is 15 residues. Germline values: CDR1 SGHTA, CDR2 FQGNSA. CDR3 DNA: TGTGCCAGCAGCTTGGGACAGGGTCAACGAGAGACCCAGTGCTTC. Translating gives CASSLGQGQRETQCF.

The chain combines TRBV5-1 with TRBJ1-3; D gene ambiguous. Trimming removed 1 base from V and 3 bases from J, with 8 bases in between. Germline V gives CDR1 SGHRS, CDR2 YFSETQ. The CDR3 spans 14 residues. CDR3 region: CASSLNSGGNTIYF. Here the CDR3 DNA reads TGCGCCAGCAGCTTGAACAGCGGTGGAAACACCATATATTTT.

This clonotype was counted at least ten times. The rearrangement joins TRBV28 to TRBJ2-5, with D perhaps matching TRBD2 (5 bases). Germline-derived CDR1 and CDR2 are MDHEN and SYDVKM. Trimming pared 10 bases from V and 5 bases from J, leaving 14 bases between. The CDR3 has 12 residues. The DNA for the CDR3 is TGTGCCACCGAGGGAAGGGTCGAGACCCAGTACTTC. Translating it yields CATEGRVETQYF.

The CDR3 sequence: CASSSGDFQETQYF. The CDR3 DNA reads TGTGCCAGCAGCTCCGGGGACTTCCAGGAGACCCAGTACTTC. The chain recombines TRBV7-2 with TRBJ2-5, with D possibly matching TRBD2 (6 bases). The germline V gene has CDR1 SGHTA and CDR2 FQGNSA. The CDR3 is 14 residues long. V was cut by 4 bases and J by 5 bases, with 14 bases left in between.

The V and J genes are TRBV5-6 and TRBJ1-4, with D possibly matching TRBD1 (5 bases). CDR1 and CDR2 from the germline V gene are SGHDT and YYEEEE. With 4 bases removed from V and 8 bases from J, the gap between germline ends came to 21 bases. The CDR3 sequence is 16 residues long. The CDR3 region has the DNA TGTGCCAGCAGCATCTTAAGGGGTGCCCTTGGGGAAAAACTGTTTTTT. Its translation: CASSILRGALGEKLFF.

The chain joins TRBV4-1 to TRBJ1-5; D perhaps matches TRBD1 (5 bases). Trimming left V 1 base short and J 4 bases short, with 14 bases between. Per germline, CDR1 MGHRA and CDR2 YSYEKL. This CDR3 spans 16 amino acids. CDR3 in amino acids: CASSQVIGVLNQPQHF. The CDR3 bases are TGCGCCAGCAGCCAAGTTATAGGGGTTTTAAATCAGCCCCAGCATTTT.

This clonotype occurred many times. The CDR3 DNA reads as TGTGCCATCACTCCGGGACTCGGCCAAAGCACAGATACGCAGTATTTT. Amino acids: CAITPGLGQSTDTQYF. The rearrangement uses TRBV10-3 and TRBJ2-3, with a possible D match to TRBD2 (6 bases). V was clipped by 7 bases and J by 0 bases, with 17 bases between them. Per germline, CDR1 ENHRY and CDR2 SYGVKD. CDR3 length equals 16 residues.

V is TRBV7-2 and J is TRBJ2-3, with D perhaps matching TRBD2 (6 bases). The CDR3 runs to 16 residues. The germline gives CDR1 SGHTA, CDR2 FQGNSA. Trimming pared 2 bases from V and 0 bases from J, leaving 12 bases between. Here the CDR3 DNA reads TGTGCCAGCAGCTTAAAGAGTGGGACTAGCACAGATACGCAGTATTTT. It yields the protein CASSLKSGTSTDTQYF.

This sequence joins TRBV4-3 and TRBJ2-1; D is undetermined. Trimming took 2 bases from V and 5 from J, leaving 7 bases between them. The CDR3 covers 13 residues. CDR1 is LGHNA, CDR2 YSLEER, per germline. Here the CDR3 DNA reads TGCGCCAGCAGCCAACTAAGGCACAATGAGCAGTTCTTC. The encoded protein is CASSQLRHNEQFF.

V gene TRBV10-3 combines with J gene TRBJ2-5; perhaps TRBD1 as D (6 bases). The CDR3 loop spans 15 amino acids. The V gene lost 3 bases and the J gene lost 4 bases, with 15 bases spanning the gap. Germline V gene data show CDR1 as ENHRY and CDR2 as SYGVKD. The CDR3 bases are TGTGCCATCAGTGAAGGGGGTGGGCTGGGAGAGACCCAGTACTTC. Translating it yields CAISEGGGLGETQYF.

In this sample, this clonotype turned up a few times. The J gene is TRBJ2-1, the V gene TRBV6-1; D is unclear. Germline V gives CDR1 MNHNS, CDR2 SASEGT. The CDR3 totals 12 residues. The V end lost 6 bases, the J end lost 9 bases, and 12 bases lay between the germline ends. The CDR3 region has the DNA TGTGCCAGCAGGGGATTTTTGGGTGAGCAGTTCTTC. Its translation: CASRGFLGEQFF.

The sample holds many counts of this clonotype. This rearrangement joins TRBV20-1 to TRBJ2-7; possible D gene TRBD1, 5 bases. The CDR3 extends over 12 amino acids. V lost 3 bases, J lost 4 bases, and 10 bases lay in between. Germline CDR1 reads DFQATT; CDR2 reads SNEGSKA (reference sequence). CDR3 in amino acids: CSASAGIYEQYF. CDR3 bases: TGCAGTGCTAGCGCAGGGATTTACGAGCAGTACTTC.

CDR3: CASSLGDSERALHF. CDR3 nucleotide sequence: TGCGCCAGCAGCTTGGGGGACAGCGAACGAGCCCTCCACTTT. J is TRBJ1-6 and V is TRBV5-1, with 7 positions matching TRBD1. Germline loops: CDR1 SGHRS, CDR2 YFSETQ. Trimming at V came to 0 bases and at J to 14 bases, leaving 8 bases not matched to a gene. The CDR3 totals 14 residues. Full variable domain (rest looked up from reference TRBV5-1 and TRBJ1-6): KAGVTQTPRYLIKTRGQQVTLSCSPISGHRSVSWYQQTPGQGLQFLFEYFSETQRNKGNFPGRFSGRQFSNSRSEMNVSTLELGDSALYLCASSLGDSERALHFGNGTRLTVT.

J is TRBJ2-5 and V is TRBV5-4; a possible D gene is TRBD1 (6 bases). Trimming took off 1 base at V and 3 bases at J, with 13 bases between the two ends. This CDR3 has 15 amino acids. Germline-derived CDR1 and CDR2 are SGHNT and YYREEE (reference sequence). The CDR3 loop reads CASSLSQGQEETQYF. The CDR3 bases are TGTGCCAGCAGCTTGAGTCAGGGGCAAGAAGAGACCCAGTACTTC.

This clonotype was seen only a few times. The chain has TRBV5-1 and TRBJ1-2; tentatively, D is TRBD1 (6 bases). The CDR3 length is 17 residues. Germline values: CDR1 SGHRS, CDR2 YFSETQ. Trimming stripped 1 base from V and 0 bases from J, with 16 bases between. The CDR3 loop is CASSLRGSGASNYGYTF. Written as DNA, the CDR3 is TGCGCCAGCAGCTTGAGAGGGTCAGGGGCCTCTAACTATGGCTACACCTTC.

This clonotype appeared a few times. This chain connects TRBV7-3 to TRBJ2-7; D might be TRBD1 or TRBD2, each matching 7 bases. CDR3 size: 13 residues. From germline, CDR1 is SGHTA and CDR2 FQGTGA. The V end lost 3 bases, the J end lost 10 bases, and 16 bases lay between the germline ends. CDR3 sequence: CASSLSRGDRQYF. For the CDR3, the DNA is TGTGCCAGCAGCTTGTCCCGGGGGGACAGACAGTACTTC.